These 30 T cell receptor beta chains came from one sample sequenced in a study of cytotoxic CD8 clonotypes in ibrutinib-treated CLL. Data came from immunoSEQ multiplex PCR; TCRdb stores just in-frame clones and leaves some out. The table records around 76,000 clones, approximately 87% of them present only once. The sample in question was PBMCs, obtained after 24 months of ibrutinib treatment. The receptors were gathered from a human donor with chronic lymphocytic leukemia.

This sequence joins TRBV10-3 and TRBJ2-3; 9 nucleotides agree with TRBD1. The germline gives CDR1 ENHRY, CDR2 SYGVKD. CDR3 length equals 12 residues. V shed 10 bases and J 3 bases; nucleotides not matched to a gene: 2. The CDR3 here is CANGQGTDTQYF. DNA of the CDR3: TGTGCCAACGGACAGGGGACAGATACGCAGTATTTT.

This chain joins TRBV11-2 and TRBJ2-1; the match to TRBD2 covers 7 bases. Trimming cost V 1 base and J 7 bases; bases outside gene matches: 13. Germline loops: CDR1 SGHAT, CDR2 FQNNGV. The CDR3 length is 17 residues. CDR3 DNA sequence: TGTGCCAGCAGCTTAGGCCCGAGGGCTAGCGGCAGAAATGAGCAGTTCTTC. This codes for CASSLGPRASGRNEQFF. The complete variable domain, with remaining parts taken from reference TRBV11-2 and TRBJ2-1, reads EAGVAQSPRYKIIEKRQSVAFWCNPISGHATLYWYQQILGQGPKLLIQFQNNGVVDDSQLPKDRFSAERLKGVDSTLKIQPAKLEDSAVYLCASSLGPRASGRNEQFFGPGTRLTVL.

V gene TRBV9 combines with J gene TRBJ2-7; 8 bases fit TRBD1. V was pared by 3 bases and J by 3 bases, with 5 bases of the junction left unmatched. This CDR3 has 14 residues. Germline V lookup: CDR1 SGDLS, CDR2 YYNGEE. This CDR3 reads CASSADDRGYEQYF. The CDR3 DNA is TGTGCCAGCAGCGCCGACGACAGGGGCTACGAGCAGTACTTC.

This clone was detected once. The chain links TRBV4-2 to TRBJ2-2; TRBD1 matches 7 bases. The junction had 6 bases not matched to a gene; V was cut back by 0 bases and J by 5 bases. From germline, CDR1 is LGHNA and CDR2 YNFKEQ. This CDR3 spans 16 amino acids. CDR3 loop: CASSQDVGQATGELFF. Here the CDR3 DNA reads TGTGCCAGCAGCCAAGATGTAGGACAGGCAACCGGGGAGCTGTTTTTT.

The chain has TRBV19 and TRBJ2-7; 8 positions match TRBD1. The CDR3 consists of 14 residues. Germline V CDR1 and CDR2: LNHDA, SQIVND (reference sequence). V lost 5 bases to trimming and J lost 2 bases; unmatched junction nucleotides: 5. The CDR3 DNA follows: TGTGCCAGTAGTCCTGGACAGGGACCCTACGAGCAGTACTTC. Protein product: CASSPGQGPYEQYF. The complete variable domain, with remaining parts taken from reference TRBV19 and TRBJ2-7, reads DGGITQSPKYLFRKEGQNVTLSCEQNLNHDAMYWYRQDPGQGLRLIYYSQIVNDFQKGDIAEGYSVSREKKESFPLTVTSAQKNPTAFYLCASSPGQGPYEQYFGPGTRLTVT.

The chain employs TRBV4-1 and TRBJ2-7; D is possibly TRBD1 or TRBD2 (6 bases each). The germline V gene encodes CDR1 MGHRA and CDR2 YSYEKL. This CDR3 comprises 17 residues. Trimming left V 0 bases short and J 6 bases short, with 21 bases between. The DNA for the CDR3 is TGCGCCAGCAGCCAAGATTCACCCGGGGGCAGACAAGGCGAGCAGTACTTC. It encodes CASSQDSPGGRQGEQYF.

This sequence joins TRBV6-1 and TRBJ1-2; 8 positions match TRBD1. Trimming took 6 bases from V and 14 from J; bases not matched to a gene: 8. Germline loops: CDR1 MNHNS, CDR2 SASEGT. CDR3 size: 11 residues. CDR3 nucleotide sequence: TGTGCCAGCAGCCTCCAGGGGGCGCGGACCTTC. Encoded protein: CASSLQGARTF.

This chain joins TRBV4-3 and TRBJ2-1; 7 bases fit TRBD2. The junction had 6 bases not matched to a gene; V was cut back by 0 bases and J by 1 base. Germline V lookup: CDR1 LGHNA, CDR2 YSLEER. CDR3 length: 17 residues. CDR3 sequence reads: CASSQDMASGSYNEQFF. The CDR3, as DNA: TGCGCCAGCAGCCAAGATATGGCTAGCGGATCCTACAATGAGCAGTTCTTC.

As to this clone: An end of the junction does not agree with germline; a read error may underlie this. The rearrangement uses TRBV7-9 and TRBJ1-4; possible D gene TRBD1, 6 bases. The CDR3 has 14 residues. Germline lookup yields CDR1 SEHNR and CDR2 FQNEAQ (reference sequence). The CDR3 DNA sequence: TGTGCCAGCAGCTTATCAGGGGCTAAAGAAAAACTGTTTTTT. Its translation: CASSLSGAKEKLFF.

This rearrangement joins TRBV19 to TRBJ2-7, with 7 bases aligning to TRBD2. There are 16 residues in the CDR3. V lost 5 bases to trimming and J lost 1 base; unmatched junction nucleotides: 11. From germline, CDR1 is LNHDA and CDR2 SQIVND (reference sequence). The DNA for the CDR3 is TGTGCCAGTAGTGCCCTTCTGGCGGGAGAGTCCTACGAGCAGTACTTC. This encodes CASSALLAGESYEQYF.

The chain recombines TRBV4-1 with TRBJ2-5; D unresolved. The CDR3 is 14 residues long. V lost 1 base, J lost 1 base, and 7 bases lay in between. The germline CDR1 and CDR2 sequences are MGHRA and YSYEKL. Here the CDR3 DNA reads TGCGCCAGCAGCCAAGTGGCATCCCAAGAGACCCAGTACTTC. Translating it yields CASSQVASQETQYF.

V and J are TRBV7-2 and TRBJ2-1, with D perhaps TRBD2 (6 bases). The CDR3 covers 13 residues. V lost 5 bases and J lost 8, with 13 bases in between. The germline gives CDR1 SGHTA, CDR2 FQGNSA. CDR3: CASSHKTRDEQFF. For the CDR3, the DNA is TGTGCCAGCAGCCACAAGACTAGGGATGAGCAGTTCTTC. The complete variable domain, with remaining parts taken from reference TRBV7-2 and TRBJ2-1, reads GAGVSQSPSNKVTEKGKDVELRCDPISGHTALYWYRQSLGQGLEFLIYFQGNSAPDKSGLPSDRFSAERTGGSVSTLTIQRTQQEDSAVYLCASSHKTRDEQFFGPGTRLTVL.

This clone has only a few counts. V usage is TRBV5-1 and J usage is TRBJ1-4; D is undetermined. The V end was cut by 5 bases, the J end by 4 bases, with 9 bases between. CDR1 is SGHRS and CDR2 is YFSETQ in the germline V gene. The CDR3 contains 13 residues. The DNA of the CDR3 is TGCGCCAGCAGGGGAAGGGTTAATGAAAAACTGTTTTTT. This sequence encodes CASRGRVNEKLFF.

The V gene is TRBV28, the J gene TRBJ1-2; tentatively, D is TRBD1 (5 bases). The germline V gene encodes CDR1 MDHEN and CDR2 SYDVKM. The CDR3 covers 15 residues. The ends were cut back, 5 bases at V and 5 bases at J, with 18 bases in the middle. CDR3 loop: CASSPRTTGRYGYTF. Here the CDR3 DNA reads TGTGCCAGCAGTCCCCGGACAACGGGTCGTTATGGCTACACCTTC.

The count of this clone is one. The chain couples TRBV6-6 to TRBJ2-3, with no clear D. Germline values: CDR1 MNHNY, CDR2 SVGAGI (reference sequence). The CDR3 consists of 16 residues. V gave up 0 bases and J gave up 2 bases, with 12 bases separating them. For the CDR3, the DNA is TGTGCCAGCAGTTACTCGTTACTAACCCTCACAGATACGCAGTATTTT. The encoded protein is CASSYSLLTLTDTQYF.

The V call is TRBV7-9, the J call TRBJ1-1; tentatively, D is TRBD1 (5 bases). Per germline, CDR1 SEHNR and CDR2 FQNEAQ (reference sequence). With 5 bases removed from V and 2 bases from J, the gap between germline ends came to 9 bases. This CDR3 is 13 amino acids long. In DNA form, the CDR3 reads TGTGCCAGCAGCCAGGGAGGAAACACTGAAGCTTTCTTT. This encodes CASSQGGNTEAFF.

The chain joins TRBV5-6 to TRBJ2-2; tentatively, D is TRBD1 (5 bases). Trimming pared 1 base from V and 6 bases from J, leaving 10 bases between. Per germline, CDR1 SGHDT and CDR2 YYEEEE. This CDR3 contains 14 residues. The CDR3 loop reads CASSLRWGAGELFF. The CDR3 DNA follows: TGTGCCAGCAGCTTGCGATGGGGCGCCGGGGAGCTGTTTTTT.

J is TRBJ2-4 and V is TRBV6-5; D is ambiguous. V lost 6 bases to trimming and J lost 0 bases, with 9 bases between them. The CDR3 is 14 amino acids. The V gene's germline CDR1 is MNHEY and CDR2 SVGAGI. The CDR3, as DNA: TGTGCCAGCAGGAGTGGCGGAGCCAAAAACATTCAGTACTTC. It yields the protein CASRSGGAKNIQYF.

The chain carries TRBV27 and TRBJ2-1; D is uncertain. This CDR3 contains 18 residues. Trimming cost V 0 bases and J 4 bases, with 19 bases left between them. Germline-derived CDR1 and CDR2 are MNHEY and SMNVEV (reference sequence). The CDR3 region is CASSLSRASAIYYNEQFF. The CDR3 nucleotides read TGTGCCAGCAGTTTATCGAGAGCAAGCGCTATTTATTACAATGAGCAGTTCTTC.

The V call is TRBV6-6, the J call TRBJ1-5; D is unclear. V was pared by 0 bases and J by 1 base, with 10 bases between. The CDR3 consists of 16 residues. Germline CDR1 and CDR2: MNHNY and SVGAGI (reference sequence). The CDR3 protein is CASSYSNTLSNQPQHF. The CDR3 nucleotides read TGTGCCAGCAGTTACTCGAACACCCTAAGCAATCAGCCCCAGCATTTT.

The rearrangement uses TRBV28 and TRBJ2-7, with 8 nucleotides matching TRBD1. V lost 6 bases to trimming and J lost 6 bases; unmatched junction nucleotides: 13. Germline CDR1 MDHEN, CDR2 SYDVKM. The CDR3 totals 15 residues. CDR3 protein: CASRPLDRGLFEQYF. The DNA for the CDR3 is TGTGCCAGCAGACCCCTTGACAGGGGACTTTTCGAGCAGTACTTC.

V and J are TRBV7-8 and TRBJ2-1; 10 nucleotides agree with TRBD2. Germline lookup yields CDR1 SGHVS and CDR2 FQNEAQ. V lost 7 bases to trimming and J lost 4 bases; unmatched junction nucleotides: 1. This CDR3 has 13 amino acids. The CDR3 nucleotides read TGTGCCAGCAAGACTAGCGGGTACAATGAGCAGTTCTTC. Protein: CASKTSGYNEQFF.

The J gene is TRBJ1-5, the V gene TRBV18, with D tentatively TRBD1 (5 bases). The CDR3 sequence is 15 residues long. Germline V lookup: CDR1 KGHSH, CDR2 LQKENI. V gave up 2 bases and J gave up 1 base, with 9 bases separating them. Here the CDR3 DNA reads TGTGCCAGCTCACCAGGGGCAGGGAGCAATCAGCCCCAGCATTTT. This codes for CASSPGAGSNQPQHF.

The V call is TRBV4-1, the J call TRBJ2-2; D perhaps matches TRBD2 (6 bases). The CDR3 is made up of 15 amino acids. Germline CDR1 is MGHRA and CDR2 is YSYEKL. V lost 3 bases and J 2 bases, leaving 10 bases between the germline ends. The CDR3 DNA sequence: TGCGCCAGCAGCCACCGGGGGAGCAACACCGGGGAGCTGTTTTTT. Translated, it gives CASSHRGSNTGELFF.

The chain's CDR3 is CASSLGGLAGVVGAQYF. The CDR3 coding sequence is TGCGCCAGCAGCTTGGGGGGACTAGCGGGAGTCGTCGGTGCGCAGTATTTT. This chain joins TRBV5-1 and TRBJ2-3; TRBD2 agrees at 14 bases. CDR3 length: 17 amino acids. V gave up 0 bases and J gave up 10 bases; unmatched junction bases: 10. Germline lookup yields CDR1 SGHRS and CDR2 YFSETQ.

The rearrangement uses TRBV28 and TRBJ2-5; D may be TRBD1 (6 bases). V was trimmed by 1 base and J by 0 bases, leaving 12 bases between them. Per the germline V gene, CDR1 is MDHEN and CDR2 is SYDVKM. The CDR3 is made up of 16 amino acids. Here the CDR3 reads CASSLSQGTYQETQYF. The CDR3 DNA is TGTGCCAGCAGTTTATCCCAGGGGACGTACCAAGAGACCCAGTACTTC.

This clone turned up a few times. The rearrangement links TRBV6-1 to TRBJ2-7; D call uncertain. The V gene's germline CDR1 is MNHNS and CDR2 SASEGT. The V end lost 2 bases, the J end lost 6 bases, and 14 bases lay between the germline ends. The CDR3 sequence is 14 residues long. The CDR3 protein is CASSERPEFSEQYF. The CDR3 nucleotides read TGTGCCAGCAGTGAAAGGCCAGAGTTTTCCGAGCAGTACTTC.

The rearrangement joins TRBV28 to TRBJ1-2; 7 positions agree with TRBD1. This CDR3 has 13 amino acids. V was pared by 10 bases and J by 8 bases, with 13 bases of the junction left unmatched. From germline, CDR1 is MDHEN and CDR2 SYDVKM. CDR3 residues: CATQGGGAGGYTF. The CDR3 region has the DNA TGTGCCACGCAGGGAGGGGGCGCGGGGGGCTACACCTTC.

The V and J genes are TRBV2 and TRBJ2-1; a weak D match, TRBD1 (5 bases). The CDR3 consists of 11 residues. The germline V and J ends were trimmed by 4 bases and 15 bases, with 13 bases remaining between them. CDR1 is SNHLY and CDR2 is FYNNEI in the germline V gene. The CDR3 nucleotides are TGTGCCAGCAGTGGTCTGGGGCACGTGTTCTTC. Its translation: CASSGLGHVFF. Variable domain in full (rest from reference TRBV2 and TRBJ2-1): EPEVTQTPSHQVTQMGQEVILRCVPISNHLYFYWYRQILGQKVEFLVSFYNNEISEKSEIFDDQFSVERPDGSNFTLKIRSTKLEDSAMYFCASSGLGHVFFGPGTRLTVL.

V gene TRBV21-1 combines with J gene TRBJ1-1; the DNA was not compared with TRBD1, the D call given in the table. TRBV21-1 is a pseudogene locus. The CDR3 runs 16 residues. This CDR3 reads CASSGQGAKLDTEAFF. Written as DNA, the CDR3 is TGTGCCAGCAGCGGACAGGGGGCAAAGTTGGACACTGAAGCTTTCTTT.